This is a list of T cell receptor beta chains from one sample in a study of OX40 agonist ivuxolimab in advanced cancers. The protocol was immunoSEQ multiplex PCR, while the TCRdb copy is restricted to in-frame clones and leaves out a portion. The data show around 39,000 clones, approximately 90% seen once. The sample was CD4+ or CD8+ T cells sorted from blood, taken in a trial of the OX40 agonist ivuxolimab. The receptors were gathered from an adult with an advanced solid tumor such as melanoma, head and neck, liver or kidney cancer. Both conserved end residues are part of each CDR3. Each record gives: clone size, V gene, J gene, D gene, CDR3 protein, CDR3 DNA. A D gene is named only where the DNA matches it firmly. The size field is filled for only some rows; it gives once, few, many or a size class.

abundance: .; v_gene: TRBV5-1; j_gene: TRBJ2-7; d_gene: .; CDR3aa: CASSLEGRTYEQYF; CDR3nt: TGCGCCAGCAGCTTGGAGGGACGGACTTACGAGCAGTACTTC
abundance: few; v_gene: TRBV28; j_gene: TRBJ1-6; d_gene: .; CDR3aa: CASHQGRDNSPLHF; CDR3nt: TGTGCCAGCCACCAGGGCAGGGATAATTCACCCCTCCACTTT
abundance: .; v_gene: TRBV5-4; j_gene: TRBJ1-1; d_gene: .; CDR3aa: CASRARRNTEAFF; CDR3nt: TGTGCCAGCAGGGCCCGGAGGAACACTGAAGCTTTCTTT
abundance: .; v_gene: TRBV18; j_gene: TRBJ1-5; d_gene: .; CDR3aa: CASSPGGPDQPQHF; CDR3nt: TGTGCCAGCTCACCTGGGGGGCCCGATCAGCCCCAGCATTTT
abundance: .; v_gene: TRBV28; j_gene: TRBJ1-1; d_gene: .; CDR3aa: CASRSTPYEAFF; CDR3nt: TGTGCCAGCAGATCGACACCTTATGAAGCTTTCTTT
abundance: .; v_gene: TRBV5-8; j_gene: TRBJ2-5; d_gene: TRBD2; CDR3aa: CASSKGLAGVGETQYF; CDR3nt: TGTGCCAGCAGCAAGGGACTAGCGGGAGTTGGAGAGACCCAGTACTTC
abundance: .; v_gene: TRBV15; j_gene: TRBJ2-6; d_gene: .; CDR3aa: CATSPGPVSDVLTF; CDR3nt: TGTGCCACCAGCCCCGGCCCGGTTTCAGACGTCCTGACTTTC
abundance: .; v_gene: TRBV29-1; j_gene: TRBJ2-3; d_gene: .; CDR3aa: CSVEREQGGDTQYF; CDR3nt: TGCAGCGTTGAGCGGGAACAGGGCGGCGATACGCAGTATTTT
abundance: .; v_gene: TRBV30; j_gene: TRBJ2-5; d_gene: TRBD2; CDR3aa: CAWGIGLARETQYF; CDR3nt: TGTGCCTGGGGCATAGGACTAGCACGGGAGACCCAGTACTTC
abundance: once; v_gene: TRBV5-4; j_gene: TRBJ1-1; d_gene: TRBD1; CDR3aa: CASSLPGQGAGGEAFF; CDR3nt: TGTGCCAGCAGCTTACCGGGACAGGGGGCCGGAGGTGAAGCTTTCTTT
abundance: .; v_gene: TRBV19; j_gene: TRBJ2-6; d_gene: .; CDR3aa: CASSIGFLKAAGANVLTF; CDR3nt: TGTGCCAGTAGTATAGGGTTCTTGAAGGCTGCCGGGGCCAACGTCCTGACTTTC